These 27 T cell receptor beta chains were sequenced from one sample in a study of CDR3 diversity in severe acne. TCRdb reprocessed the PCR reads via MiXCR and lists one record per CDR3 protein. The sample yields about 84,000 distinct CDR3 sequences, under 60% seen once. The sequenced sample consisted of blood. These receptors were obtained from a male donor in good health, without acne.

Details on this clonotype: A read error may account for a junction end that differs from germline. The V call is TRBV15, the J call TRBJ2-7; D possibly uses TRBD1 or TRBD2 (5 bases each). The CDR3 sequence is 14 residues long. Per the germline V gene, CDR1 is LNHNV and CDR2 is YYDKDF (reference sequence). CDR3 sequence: CATSSGTLGYGQYF. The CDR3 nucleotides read TGTGCCACCAGCAGCGGGACCTTAGGCTACGGGCAGTACTTC.

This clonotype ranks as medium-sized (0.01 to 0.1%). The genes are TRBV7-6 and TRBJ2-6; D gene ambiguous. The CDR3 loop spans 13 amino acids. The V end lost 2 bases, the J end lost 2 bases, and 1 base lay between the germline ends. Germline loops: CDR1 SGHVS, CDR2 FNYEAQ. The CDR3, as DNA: TGTGCCAGCAGCTTAACTGGGGCCAACGTCCTGACTTTC. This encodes CASSLTGANVLTF.

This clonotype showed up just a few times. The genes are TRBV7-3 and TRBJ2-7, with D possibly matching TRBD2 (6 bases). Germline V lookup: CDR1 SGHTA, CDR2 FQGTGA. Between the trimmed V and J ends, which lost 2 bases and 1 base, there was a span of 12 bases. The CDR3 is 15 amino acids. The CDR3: CASSLWRAQSYEQYF. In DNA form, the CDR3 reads TGTGCCAGCAGCTTATGGAGGGCCCAATCCTACGAGCAGTACTTC.

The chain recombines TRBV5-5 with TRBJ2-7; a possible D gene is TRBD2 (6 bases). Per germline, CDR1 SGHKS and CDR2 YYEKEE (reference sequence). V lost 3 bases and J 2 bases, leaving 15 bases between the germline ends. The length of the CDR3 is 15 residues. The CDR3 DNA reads TGTGCCAGCAGCTCCGGGGGTCGGGGGACCTACGAGCAGTACTTC. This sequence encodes CASSSGGRGTYEQYF.

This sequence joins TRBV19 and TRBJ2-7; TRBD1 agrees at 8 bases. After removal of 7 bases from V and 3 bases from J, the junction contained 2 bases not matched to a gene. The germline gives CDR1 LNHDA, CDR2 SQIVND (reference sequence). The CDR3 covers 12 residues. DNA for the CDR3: TGTGCCAGTACAGACAGGGGCTACGAGCAGTACTTC. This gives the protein CASTDRGYEQYF.

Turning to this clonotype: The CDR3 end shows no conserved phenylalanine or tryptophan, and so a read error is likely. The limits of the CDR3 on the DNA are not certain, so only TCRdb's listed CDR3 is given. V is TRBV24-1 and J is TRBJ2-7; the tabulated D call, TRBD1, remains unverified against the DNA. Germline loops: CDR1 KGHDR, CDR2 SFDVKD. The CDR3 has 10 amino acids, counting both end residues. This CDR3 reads CATAGSGGLS.

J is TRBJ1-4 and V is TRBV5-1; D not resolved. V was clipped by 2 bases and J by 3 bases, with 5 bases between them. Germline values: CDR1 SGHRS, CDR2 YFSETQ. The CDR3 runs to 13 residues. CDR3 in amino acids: CASSLLSNEKLFF. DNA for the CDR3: TGCGCCAGCAGCTTACTATCTAATGAAAAACTGTTTTTT.

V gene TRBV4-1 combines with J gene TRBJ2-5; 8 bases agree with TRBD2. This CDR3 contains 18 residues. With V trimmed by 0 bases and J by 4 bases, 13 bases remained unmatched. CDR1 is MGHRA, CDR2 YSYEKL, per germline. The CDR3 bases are TGCGCCAGCAGCCAAGATCTGACTGGCGGGAGGAGTGGAGAGACCCAGTACTTC. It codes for CASSQDLTGGRSGETQYF.

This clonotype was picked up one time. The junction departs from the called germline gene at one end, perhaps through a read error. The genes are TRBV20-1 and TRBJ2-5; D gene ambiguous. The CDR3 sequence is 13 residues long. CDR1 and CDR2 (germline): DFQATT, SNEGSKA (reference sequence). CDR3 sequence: CSARDWEQEPQYF. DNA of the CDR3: TGCAGTGCTAGAGATTGGGAACAAGAGCCCCAGTACTTC.

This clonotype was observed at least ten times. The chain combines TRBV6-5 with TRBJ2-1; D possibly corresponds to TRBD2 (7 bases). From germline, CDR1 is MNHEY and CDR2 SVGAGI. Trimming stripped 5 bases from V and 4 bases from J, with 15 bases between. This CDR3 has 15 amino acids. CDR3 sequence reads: CASSPWRGPYNEQFF. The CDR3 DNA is TGTGCCAGCAGTCCCTGGCGGGGGCCTTACAATGAGCAGTTCTTC.

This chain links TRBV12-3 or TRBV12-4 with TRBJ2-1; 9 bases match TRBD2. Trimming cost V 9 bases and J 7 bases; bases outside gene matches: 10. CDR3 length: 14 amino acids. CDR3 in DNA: TGTGCCAGTCACCGGGGACTAGCTCTGAATGAGCAGTTCTTC. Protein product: CASHRGLALNEQFF.

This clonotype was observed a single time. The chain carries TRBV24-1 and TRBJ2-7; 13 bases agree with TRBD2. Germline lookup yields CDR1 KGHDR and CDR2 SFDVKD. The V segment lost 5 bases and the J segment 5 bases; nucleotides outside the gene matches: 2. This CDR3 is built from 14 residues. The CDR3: CATSAGTSGDEQYF. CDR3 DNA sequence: TGTGCCACCAGTGCCGGGACTAGCGGGGACGAGCAGTACTTC.

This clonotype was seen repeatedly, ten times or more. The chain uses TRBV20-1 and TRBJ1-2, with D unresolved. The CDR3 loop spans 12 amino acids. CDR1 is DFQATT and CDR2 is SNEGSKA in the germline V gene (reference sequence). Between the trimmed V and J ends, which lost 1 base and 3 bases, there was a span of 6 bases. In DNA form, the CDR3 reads TGCAGTGCTAGAGCAGGCGACTATGGCTACACCTTC. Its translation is CSARAGDYGYTF.

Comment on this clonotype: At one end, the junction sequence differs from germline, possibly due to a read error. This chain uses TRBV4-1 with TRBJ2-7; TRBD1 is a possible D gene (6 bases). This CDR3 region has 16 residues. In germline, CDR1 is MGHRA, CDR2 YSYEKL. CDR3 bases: TGTGCCAGCAGCCAAGGGGGACAAGGGTCCTACAATGAGCAGTACTTC. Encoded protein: CASSQGGQGSYNEQYF.

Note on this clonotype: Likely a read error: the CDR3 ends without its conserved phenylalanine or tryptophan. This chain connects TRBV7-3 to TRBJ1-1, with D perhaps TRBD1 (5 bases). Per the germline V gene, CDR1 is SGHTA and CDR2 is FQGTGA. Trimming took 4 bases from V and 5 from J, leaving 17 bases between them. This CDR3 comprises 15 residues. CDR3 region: CASSSRGSQATEAFL. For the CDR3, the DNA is TGTGCCAGCAGCTCAAGGGGTTCCCAAGCGACTGAAGCTTTCCTT.

The CDR3 protein is CASMGQGARGYTF. CDR3 nucleotide sequence: TGTGCCAGCATGGGGCAGGGGGCGCGGGGCTACACCTTC. The V gene is TRBV6-5, the J gene TRBJ1-2; 8 bases agree with TRBD1. Trimming at V came to 7 bases and at J to 8 bases, leaving 9 bases not matched to a gene. The CDR3 extends over 13 amino acids. Germline CDR1 MNHEY, CDR2 SVGAGI.

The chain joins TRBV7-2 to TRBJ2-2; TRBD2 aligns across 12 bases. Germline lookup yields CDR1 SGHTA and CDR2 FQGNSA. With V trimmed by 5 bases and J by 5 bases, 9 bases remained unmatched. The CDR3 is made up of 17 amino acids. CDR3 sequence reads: CASSTRLAGAGTGELFF. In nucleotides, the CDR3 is TGTGCCAGCAGCACAAGACTAGCGGGAGCGGGTACCGGGGAGCTGTTTTTT.

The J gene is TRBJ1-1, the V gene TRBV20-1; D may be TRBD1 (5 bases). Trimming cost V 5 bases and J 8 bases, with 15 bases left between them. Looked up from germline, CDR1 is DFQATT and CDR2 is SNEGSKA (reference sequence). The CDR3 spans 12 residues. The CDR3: CSAPGPEREAFF. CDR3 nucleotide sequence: TGCAGTGCTCCGGGGCCCGAGAGAGAAGCTTTCTTT.

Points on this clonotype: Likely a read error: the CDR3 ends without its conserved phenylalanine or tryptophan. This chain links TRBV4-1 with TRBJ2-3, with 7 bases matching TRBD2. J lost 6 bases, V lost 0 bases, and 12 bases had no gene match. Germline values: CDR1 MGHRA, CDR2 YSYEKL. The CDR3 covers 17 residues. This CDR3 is CASSQDGPLGLVDTQYS. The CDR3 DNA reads TGCGCCAGCAGCCAAGATGGCCCCCTCGGACTAGTGGATACGCAGTATTCT.

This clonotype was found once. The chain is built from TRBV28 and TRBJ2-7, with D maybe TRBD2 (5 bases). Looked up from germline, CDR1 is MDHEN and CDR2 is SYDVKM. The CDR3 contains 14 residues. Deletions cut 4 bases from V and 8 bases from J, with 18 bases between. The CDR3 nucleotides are TGTGCCAGCAGTTACGATCCTGTCGGGAAGCAGCAGTACTTC. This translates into CASSYDPVGKQQYF.

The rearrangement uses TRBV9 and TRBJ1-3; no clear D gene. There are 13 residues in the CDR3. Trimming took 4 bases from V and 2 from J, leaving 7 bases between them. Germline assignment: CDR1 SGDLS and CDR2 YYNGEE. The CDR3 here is CASSSRPGNTIYF. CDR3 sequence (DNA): TGTGCCAGCAGCTCCAGACCTGGAAACACCATATATTTT.

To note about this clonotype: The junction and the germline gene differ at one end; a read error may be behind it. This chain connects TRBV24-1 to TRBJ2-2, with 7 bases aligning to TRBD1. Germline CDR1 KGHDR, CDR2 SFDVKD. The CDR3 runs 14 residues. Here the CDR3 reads CATMGQLNTGELSW. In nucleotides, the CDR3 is TGTGCCACGATGGGACAGTTGAACACCGGGGAGCTGTCTTGG.

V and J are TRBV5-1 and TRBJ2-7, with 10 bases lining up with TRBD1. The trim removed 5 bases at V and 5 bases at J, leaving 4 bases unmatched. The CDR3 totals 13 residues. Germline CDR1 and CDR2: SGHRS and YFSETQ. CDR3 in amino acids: CASRRTGGDEQYF. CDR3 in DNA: TGCGCCAGCAGGCGGACAGGGGGGGACGAGCAGTACTTC.

CDR3 coding DNA: TGTGCCAGCAGAGGATCGTCGTCCTACGAGCAGTACTTC. The encoded protein is CASRGSSSYEQYF. The gene calls are TRBV7-6 and TRBJ2-7; D call uncertain. CDR3 length equals 13 residues. The V and J ends lost 6 bases and 1 base respectively, with 10 bases between them. Germline CDR1 reads SGHVS; CDR2 reads FNYEAQ.

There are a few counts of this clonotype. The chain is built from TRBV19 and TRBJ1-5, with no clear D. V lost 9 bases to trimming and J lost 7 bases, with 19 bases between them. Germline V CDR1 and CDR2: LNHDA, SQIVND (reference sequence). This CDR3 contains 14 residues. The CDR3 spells CASREVVEGQPQHF. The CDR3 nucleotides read TGTGCCAGCCGAGAAGTCGTGGAGGGCCAGCCCCAGCATTTT. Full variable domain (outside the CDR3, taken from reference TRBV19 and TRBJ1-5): DGGITQSPKYLFRKEGQNVTLSCEQNLNHDAMYWYRQDPGQGLRLIYYSQIVNDFQKGDIAEGYSVSREKKESFPLTVTSAQKNPTAFYLCASREVVEGQPQHFGDGTRLSIL.

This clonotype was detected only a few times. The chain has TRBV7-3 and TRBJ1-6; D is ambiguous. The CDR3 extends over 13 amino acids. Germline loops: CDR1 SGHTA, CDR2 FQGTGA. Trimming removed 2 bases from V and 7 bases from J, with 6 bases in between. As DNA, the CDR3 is TGTGCCAGCAGCTTATATACCAATTCACCCCTCCACTTT. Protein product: CASSLYTNSPLHF.

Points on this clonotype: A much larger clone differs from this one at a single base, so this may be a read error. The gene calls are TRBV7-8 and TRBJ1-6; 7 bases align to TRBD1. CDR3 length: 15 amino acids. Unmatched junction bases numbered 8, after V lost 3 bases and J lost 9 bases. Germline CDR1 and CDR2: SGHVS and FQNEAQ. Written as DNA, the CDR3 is TGTGCCAGCAGCTTTCGGGGCAGGGGGGGTTCACCCCTCCACTTT. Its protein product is CASSFRGRGGSPLHF. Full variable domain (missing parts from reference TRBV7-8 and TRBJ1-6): GAGVSQSPRYKVAKRGQDVALRCDPISGHVSLFWYQQALGQGPEFLTYFQNEAQLDKSGLPSDRFFAERPEGSVSTLKIQRTQQEDSAVYLCASSFRGRGGSPLHFGNGTRLTVT.